What follows is one T cell receptor beta chain and its context. These data come from a study of pediatric ulcerative colitis. V was shortened by 4 bases and J by 2 bases, with 12 bases between the two germline ends. This CDR3 comprises 15 residues. Looked up from germline, CDR1 is MNHNS and CDR2 is SASEGT. The rectum was sampled with one to two pinch biopsies at colonoscopy. Produced via immunoSEQ multiplex PCR; TCRdb's table is partial and in-frame only. The table lists tens of thousands of clones, roughly 79% of them singletons. The origin of this receptor is a girl aged 10 to 17 with moderate ulcerative colitis. Sequenced: gut tissue. This chain joins TRBV6-1 and TRBJ1-5; D unresolved. The CDR3 nucleotides read TGTGCCAGCAGTGTGCTCTCGGAAGGCAATCAGCCCCAGCATTTT. It yields the protein CASSVLSEGNQPQHF.